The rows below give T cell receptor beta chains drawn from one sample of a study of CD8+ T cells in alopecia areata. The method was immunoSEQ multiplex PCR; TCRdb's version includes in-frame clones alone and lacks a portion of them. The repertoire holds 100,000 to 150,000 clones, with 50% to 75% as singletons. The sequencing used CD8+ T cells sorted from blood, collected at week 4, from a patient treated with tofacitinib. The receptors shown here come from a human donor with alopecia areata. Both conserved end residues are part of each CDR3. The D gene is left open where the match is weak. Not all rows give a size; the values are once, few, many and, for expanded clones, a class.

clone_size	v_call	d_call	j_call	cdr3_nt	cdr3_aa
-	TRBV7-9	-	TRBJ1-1	TGTGCCAGCGTGGTAACGATGAACACTGAAGCTTTCTTT	CASVVTMNTEAFF
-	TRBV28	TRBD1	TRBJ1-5	TGTGCCAGCAGTCCCAGGACAGGGCCCGTAATTCAGCCCCAGCATTTT	CASSPRTGPVIQPQHF
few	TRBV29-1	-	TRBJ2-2	TGCAGCGTTGTTTCAGTCACCGGGGAGCTGTTTTTT	CSVVSVTGELFF
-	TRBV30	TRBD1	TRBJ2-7	TGTGCCTGGACCTCCGGACAGGGGCACTACGAGCAGTACTTC	CAWTSGQGHYEQYF
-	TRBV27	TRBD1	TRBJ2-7	TGTGCCAGCAGCTACGGGAGGGACAGGGGATCCTACGAGCAGTACTTC	CASSYGRDRGSYEQYF
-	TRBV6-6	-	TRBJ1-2	TGTGCCACCCGGACAGACAGCTATGGCTACACCTTC	CATRTDSYGYTF
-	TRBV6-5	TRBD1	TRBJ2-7	TGTGCCAGCAGTTTGACAGGGGCGTCCTACGAGCAGTACTTC	CASSLTGASYEQYF
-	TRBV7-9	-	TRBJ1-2	TGTGCCAGCAGCTTAAATCCCCAGGGCGCCGGCTATGGCTACACCTTC	CASSLNPQGAGYGYTF
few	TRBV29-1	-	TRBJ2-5	TGCAGCGTGGACGACTCAACGGCACAAGAGACCCAGTACTTC	CSVDDSTAQETQYF
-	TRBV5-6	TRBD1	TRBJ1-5	TGTGCCAGCAGCCCTGGACAGGGCCAGCCCCAGCATTTT	CASSPGQGQPQHF
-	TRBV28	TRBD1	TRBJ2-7	TGTGCCAGCAGTAAAGCACAGGGGACCTACGAGCAGTACTTC	CASSKAQGTYEQYF
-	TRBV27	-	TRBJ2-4	TGTGCCAGCAGCACGTACTGGGCAGGACCCACAGGAAACATTCAGTACTTC	CASSTYWAGPTGNIQYF
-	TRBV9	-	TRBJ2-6	TGTGCCAGCAGCGCCCGCCGGGACACGCACTCTGGGGCCAACGTCCTGACTTTC	CASSARRDTHSGANVLTF
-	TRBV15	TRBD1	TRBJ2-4	TGTGCCACCAGCCGGGACAGGGGAGGAGGAAACATTCAGTACTTC	CATSRDRGGGNIQYF
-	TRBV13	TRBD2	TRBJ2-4	TGTGCCAGCAGTCCGACTAGCGGGGATAACATTCAGTACTTC	CASSPTSGDNIQYF
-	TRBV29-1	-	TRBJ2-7	TGCAGCGTCGGCTGGGGGGAACCTACCTACGAGCAGTACTTC	CSVGWGEPTYEQYF
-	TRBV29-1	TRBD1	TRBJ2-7	TGCAGCGTTGAAGAATCGGGACAGGGATACGAGCAGTACTTC	CSVEESGQGYEQYF
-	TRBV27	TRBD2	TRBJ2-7	TGTGCCAGCAGTGGGGGGGACTCCTACGAGCAGTACTTC	CASSGGDSYEQYF
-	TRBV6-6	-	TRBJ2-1	TGTGCCAGCAGTTACTCTAGCAATGAGCAGTTCTTC	CASSYSSNEQFF
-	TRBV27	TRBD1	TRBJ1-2	TGTGCCAGCAGTCCCATAACCCAGTGGACAGGGTTTGGCTACACCTTC	CASSPITQWTGFGYTF
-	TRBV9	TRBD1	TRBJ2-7	TGTGCCAGCAGCGTGGGGGACAGTTCCTCCTCCTACGAGCAGTACTTC	CASSVGDSSSSYEQYF
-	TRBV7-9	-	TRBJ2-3	TGTGCCAGCAGCTTATATACGGGGGTGGCAGATACGCAGTATTTT	CASSLYTGVADTQYF
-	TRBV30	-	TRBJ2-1	TGTGCCTGGATGGAACTAGGTTACTACAATGAGCAGTTCTTC	CAWMELGYYNEQFF
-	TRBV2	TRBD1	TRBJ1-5	TGTGCCATCCGGGACAGGGAAAGCAATCAGCCCCAGCATTTT	CAIRDRESNQPQHF
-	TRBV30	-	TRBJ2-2	TGTGCCTGGAGTGATATGAACACCGGGGAGCTGTTTTTT	CAWSDMNTGELFF
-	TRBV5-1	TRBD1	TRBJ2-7	TGCGCCAGCAGCCCGGGACAGGGAGAAGACGAGCAGTACTTC	CASSPGQGEDEQYF
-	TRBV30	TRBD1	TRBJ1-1	TGTGCCTCCGACAGGGCTATGAACACTGAAGCTTTCTTT	CASDRAMNTEAFF
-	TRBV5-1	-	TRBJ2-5	TGCGCCAGCAGCTCACACGAGACCCAGTACTTC	CASSSHETQYF
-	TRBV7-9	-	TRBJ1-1	TGTGCCAGCAGCCCCGAGGCACAGATGAACACTGAAGCTTTCTTT	CASSPEAQMNTEAFF
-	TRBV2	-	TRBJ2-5	TGTGCCAGCCGCGACGTCTGGTGGGAGACCCAGTACTTC	CASRDVWWETQYF
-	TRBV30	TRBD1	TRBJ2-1	TGTGCCTGGAGAGGTGGACAGGGGAATGAGCAGTTCTTC	CAWRGGQGNEQFF
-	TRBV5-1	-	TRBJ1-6	TGCGCCAGCAGCTTTAGGTGGAGATATAATTCACCCCTCCACTTT	CASSFRWRYNSPLHF
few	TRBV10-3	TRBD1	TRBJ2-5	TGTGCCATCAGTGAGTCGACAGGGATAGATCAAGAGACCCAGTACTTC	CAISESTGIDQETQYF
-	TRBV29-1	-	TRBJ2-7	TGCAGCGGGGGCTACTCCTACGAGCAGTACTTC	CSGGYSYEQYF
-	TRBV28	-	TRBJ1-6	TGTGCCAGCAGTTCCCCTCGCGGCCGTTCACCCCTCCACTTT	CASSSPRGRSPLHF
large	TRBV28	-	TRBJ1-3	TGTGCCAGCAGTTTACACCGGGCGGGGAAGGCTGGAAACACCATATATTTT	CASSLHRAGKAGNTIYF
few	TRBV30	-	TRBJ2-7	TGTGCCTGGAGTGTGACAGACGGGGGATCCGAGCAGTACTTC	CAWSVTDGGSEQYF
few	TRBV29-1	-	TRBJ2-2	TGCAGCGTTGAAGGCCCGAGAGGGGAGCTGTTTTTT	CSVEGPRGELFF
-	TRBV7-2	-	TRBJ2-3	TGTGCCAGCACCCTACCCCCCGGACAGCGCCGGGGAGATACGCAGTATTTT	CASTLPPGQRRGDTQYF
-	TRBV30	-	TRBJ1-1	TGTGCCTGGAGTTTTGGGTCTGAAGCTTTCTTT	CAWSFGSEAFF
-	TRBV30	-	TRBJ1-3	TGTGCCTGGAGTGGGGACAACCGCTTTGACACCATATATTTT	CAWSGDNRFDTIYF
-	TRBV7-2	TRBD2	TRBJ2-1	TGTGCCAGCAGGTCTAGCGGGGGGGCAAGTGAGCAGTTCTTC	CASRSSGGASEQFF
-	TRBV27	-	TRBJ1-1	TGTGCCAGCAGTTTGAATCTCCAGAGGAACACTGAAGCTTTCTTT	CASSLNLQRNTEAFF